Presented here are 16 T cell receptor beta chains from one specimen sequenced in a study of blood T cell repertoires in COVID-19. This table comes from immunoSEQ multiplex PCR, and its TCRdb copy is limited to in-frame clones, with some not included. Here the sample spans about 420,000 clones, roughly 90% being singletons. Sequencing was done on a sample of peripheral blood. All receptors derive from a young man with COVID-19, enrolled during active disease.

The genes are TRBV7-9 and TRBJ1-2; D gene uncertain. Deletions cut 1 base from V and 6 bases from J, with 12 bases between. The CDR3 sequence is 14 residues long. Germline CDR1 SEHNR, CDR2 FQNEAQ (reference sequence). DNA for the CDR3: TGTGCCAGCAGCTTAGGCGGGGTTAAAGATGGCTACACCTTC. Residues: CASSLGGVKDGYTF.

This chain joins TRBV24-1 and TRBJ2-1; 7 bases fit TRBD2. Germline lookup yields CDR1 KGHDR and CDR2 SFDVKD. Trimming cost V 3 bases and J 3 bases; bases outside gene matches: 7. The CDR3 is made up of 16 amino acids. The CDR3, as DNA: TGTGCCACCAGTGATGCGGGAGCGGGACGCTACAATGAGCAGTTCTTC. Protein sequence: CATSDAGAGRYNEQFF.

This clone was observed once. The chain combines TRBV27 with TRBJ2-3; 9 bases map to TRBD2. This CDR3 is 15 amino acids long. The V and J ends lost 4 bases and 3 bases, in that order; junction bases with no gene match: 5. The germline CDR1 and CDR2 sequences are MNHEY and SMNVEV (reference sequence). The CDR3 sequence is CASSSLAGVTDTQYF. The CDR3, as DNA: TGTGCCAGCAGTTCGTTAGCGGGAGTGACAGATACGCAGTATTTT.

The chain employs TRBV5-4 and TRBJ2-3; D call uncertain. With 4 bases removed from V and 2 bases from J, the gap between germline ends came to 8 bases. The CDR3 contains 13 residues. Germline CDR1 SGHNT, CDR2 YYREEE (reference sequence). The CDR3 nucleotides read TGTGCCAGCAGCCTCTACGACACAGATACGCAGTATTTT. It translates to CASSLYDTDTQYF.

CDR3: CASSYGRGTEAFF. CDR3 DNA: TGTGCCAGCAGTTACGGCAGGGGCACTGAAGCTTTCTTT. The chain uses TRBV6-5 and TRBJ1-1; D may be TRBD1 (6 bases). The V end lost 2 bases, the J end lost 4 bases, and 8 bases lay between the germline ends. Germline V gene lookup returns CDR1 MNHEY and CDR2 SVGAGI. This CDR3 has 13 residues.

About this clone itself: The same CDR3 arises from other DNA sequences in this sample as well. This CDR3 reads CASSLEGGNQPQHF. The CDR3 DNA follows: TGCGCCAGCAGCTTAGAAGGGGGCAATCAGCCCCAGCATTTT. This chain joins TRBV5-1 and TRBJ1-5, with D possibly TRBD1 on 5 matching bases. The CDR3 sequence is 14 residues long. Germline V gives CDR1 SGHRS, CDR2 YFSETQ. Trimming took off 2 bases at V and 2 bases at J, with 8 bases between the two ends.

This rearrangement joins TRBV14 to TRBJ2-5; D uncertain. V was cut by 1 base and J by 4 bases, with 16 bases left in between. The germline V gene has CDR1 SGHDN and CDR2 FVKESK. The CDR3 runs to 16 residues. CDR3 sequence: CASSQAERQGPETQYF. The DNA for the CDR3 is TGTGCCAGCAGCCAAGCGGAGCGCCAAGGCCCAGAGACCCAGTACTTC.

The chain employs TRBV18 and TRBJ1-4, with a weak D call TRBD1 (5 bases). Germline V gene lookup returns CDR1 KGHSH and CDR2 LQKENI. Between the trimmed V and J ends, which lost 2 bases and 8 bases, there was a span of 15 bases. The CDR3 runs 15 residues. The CDR3 region is CASSPNPGQKEKLFF. DNA of the CDR3: TGTGCCAGCTCACCAAATCCAGGGCAAAAAGAAAAACTGTTTTTT.

This chain connects TRBV5-1 to TRBJ1-1, with TRBD1 identical over 9 bases. CDR1 is SGHRS, CDR2 YFSETQ, per germline. The V and J ends lost 1 base and 7 bases, in that order; junction bases with no gene match: 8. The CDR3 length is 15 residues. CDR3 nucleotide sequence: TGCGCCAGCAGCTTGTCTCGGACAGGGGCTGGTGAAGCTTTCTTT. Translated: CASSLSRTGAGEAFF.

The chain uses TRBV10-3 and TRBJ2-7; maybe TRBD2 (5 bases). Trimming left V 3 bases short and J 4 bases short, with 13 bases between. This CDR3 comprises 14 residues. Germline CDR1 ENHRY, CDR2 SYGVKD. CDR3 region: CAISDSGKKYEQYF. DNA for the CDR3: TGTGCCATCAGTGATTCGGGAAAAAAGTACGAGCAGTACTTC.

V is TRBV5-1 and J is TRBJ2-5; 7 positions agree with TRBD1. Germline assignment: CDR1 SGHRS and CDR2 YFSETQ. V was pared by 2 bases and J by 2 bases, with 3 bases of the junction left unmatched. The CDR3 extends over 14 amino acids. This chain's CDR3 is CASSFPGQQETQYF. The CDR3 DNA sequence: TGCGCCAGCAGCTTTCCGGGACAGCAAGAGACCCAGTACTTC.

This chain uses TRBV18 with TRBJ2-3, with 12 bases identical to TRBD2. After removal of 1 base from V and 1 base from J, the junction contained 3 bases not matched to a gene. The germline V gene has CDR1 KGHSH and CDR2 LQKENI. The CDR3 is made up of 17 amino acids. CDR3 amino acids: CASSPRGLAGRTDTQYF. The CDR3 DNA is TGTGCCAGCTCACCACGGGGACTAGCGGGTCGCACAGATACGCAGTATTTT. The full variable domain, completed using reference TRBV18 and TRBJ2-3, is NAGVMQNPRHLVRRRGQEARLRCSPMKGHSHVYWYRQLPEEGLKFMVYLQKENIIDESGMPKERFSAEFPKEGPSILRIQQVVRGDSAAYFCASSPRGLAGRTDTQYFGPGTRLTVL.

J is TRBJ2-5 and V is TRBV2, with D tentatively TRBD1 (6 bases). V lost 7 bases and J 4 bases, leaving 16 bases between the germline ends. CDR1 is SNHLY, CDR2 FYNNEI, per germline. CDR3 length: 14 amino acids. In DNA, the CDR3 is TGTGCCAGCACCCGACGGGACACGGCAGAGACCCAGTACTTC. It translates to CASTRRDTAETQYF.

This chain joins TRBV24-1 and TRBJ2-2; no reliable D call. The V gene's germline CDR1 is KGHDR and CDR2 SFDVKD. The CDR3 has 16 amino acids. Trimming removed 0 bases at V and 2 bases at J, with 9 bases between. CDR3 DNA sequence: TGTGCCACCAGTGATTTGAAGTCAGAAAACACCGGGGAGCTGTTTTTT. This gives the protein CATSDLKSENTGELFF.

The chain uses TRBV27 and TRBJ2-1; TRBD2 matches 7 bases. This CDR3 has 15 amino acids. CDR1 is MNHEY, CDR2 SMNVEV, per germline (reference sequence). J gave up 12 bases and V 6 bases, and 17 bases lay outside the gene matches. The CDR3 nucleotides are TGTGCCAGCAGCATGGGACTACCCACATTTGCTCGGCAGTTCTTC. It specifies CASSMGLPTFARQFF.

V and J are TRBV11-1 and TRBJ1-4; TRBD1 agrees at 11 bases. CDR3 size: 14 residues. CDR1 is SGHAT and CDR2 is FQDESV in the germline V gene (reference sequence). V lost 5 bases and J lost 8; bases outside the gene matches: 4. The CDR3 DNA sequence: TGTGCCAGCAGCGGACAGGGGGCAAACGAAAAACTGTTTTTT. It translates to CASSGQGANEKLFF.